The sequence of this T cell receptor beta chain was determined in a study of shared clonotypes between healthy human individuals (dated by TCRdb to the early 2020s). General notes on the study: Three men and a couple of women, aged 18 to 49 years, made up the cohort. For each donor, CD4 naive and CD4 memory were each run on three plates, CD8 naive on two plates, and CD8 memory on one plate. The study deeply sequenced blood TCR repertoires of about 5 healthy adults to estimate repertoire size and the extent of clonotype sharing between individuals. To increase sequencing depth and limit assay-specific biases, TCR repertoire library preparation and sequencing were carried out by different laboratories using diverse techniques. Per donor, leukapheresis produced somewhere between about 0.94 and 9 billion PBMCs. The full study reports these points: Compared with non-shared clonotypes, the clonotypes found in all four sorted-subset donors had higher generation probabilities. About 5% of naive CD4, around 3.6% of naive CD8, about 2.5% of memory CD4, and around 0.4% of memory CD8 clonotypes were shared across several donors. Naive subsets generally had larger estimated clonotype richness than memory subsets did. Pairwise subsampling led to the expectation that sequencing depth would affect the degree of clonotype sharing among donors. Because the study included only a small number of donors, the genetic and exposure-history diversity represented was limited. Only blood was sampled, and tissue TCR repertoires likely differ from those in blood. Even with the large sequencing depth, rarefaction of the sorted-subset datasets indicated that sequencing was incomplete.

A remark on this clone: There is no known antigen for this receptor. Qualities for individual bases were not recorded, and no much larger clone is one base off.

Inclusive of the bounding cysteine and phenylalanine, the CDR3 is 16 residues long. This entry keeps only the CDR3 DNA: 48 bases, framed from base 1. V loses 5 bases at its end and J loses 4 bases; junction bases beyond the gene matches: 10. Sequences MNHEY (CDR1) and SMNVEV (CDR2) are obtained from the germline V gene (reference sequence). TCR CDR3 regions were amplified from genomic DNA by multiplex PCR using the deep immunoSEQ assay. For each cell subset, the extracted genomic DNA was distributed evenly across all wells of several immunoSEQ 96-well plates, and each plate served as one replicate. For sorted subsets, each replicate PCR was loaded with around 220 ng genomic DNA, equivalent to approximately 33,000 T cell genomes. Purified libraries were quantified with a Qubit 3.0 fluorometer, sized on a Bioanalyzer 2100, and re-quantified with the KAPA Library Quantification kit. A separate single-read 150-cycle Illumina NextSeq 550 flow cell was used to sequence each immunoSEQ 96-well plate. Turning to the authors' computational methods: Because only junctional sequences without quality scores were contained in the immunoSEQ output, filtering matching that applied to full-length reads could not be performed. Sequences were annotated with PyIR, a Python wrapper for IgBLAST v1.9, using IMGT germline references to assign V/J genes and CDR3. Reads were removed for weak V/J assignments (E-value above 1e-6), missing CDR3, stop codons, out-of-frame junctions, or ambiguous translated residues. V3J clonotypes were defined as sequences sharing an identical inferred V gene, J gene, and CDR3 amino acid sequence. The percentage overlap between two repertoires was calculated by dividing the number of shared unique clonotypes by the size of the smaller repertoire. RTK rarefaction, the Chao1 estimator, and Recon v2.1 estimates of unobserved clonotypes were used to assess repertoire richness. OLGA was used to compute generation probabilities for all TCRbeta clonotypes that the gDNA method yielded from a few donors. TCRdb obtained this table from immuneACCESS and retained in-frame rearrangements with V and J assigned. These tables miss some clones; where compared with another copy, unresolved V genes account for less than half of the shortfall, and the remainder is unexplained. Clone size and V and J calls were adopted from that table, with D and trimming inferred from the DNA. Present in this sample are roughly 890,000 clones, 80% to 95% of which were seen just once. The ten most abundant clones make up less than 25% of the sample.

For the CD8 naive samples, CD45RO-negative cells were positively selected for CCR7, yielding a CD45RA+CCR7+ population from which TemRA cells were excluded. The donors were healthy, HIV-negative adults who had no recently reported acute infections or vaccinations. Every donor was a Caucasian adult residing in Nashville, Tennessee, USA. Blood was collected by leukapheresis, and PBMCs were isolated by Ficoll-Histopaque density gradient centrifugation and then cryopreserved in liquid nitrogen vapor phase. Purity and quantity of every magnetically sorted T cell population were checked by analytical flow cytometry. Genomic DNA was isolated from every sorted fraction and measured by UV absorbance on a Nanodrop 2000c.

The sample comprised naive CD8+ T cells sorted from blood. The cell subset or site label here, explained by the study, means: CD45RA+CCR7+. The receptor's source is a man aged 25-45 years in good health. The V and J genes are TRBV27 and TRBJ2-1, with TRBD2 identical over 8 junction bases. The DNA sequence is given as TGTGCCAGCAGTCTTTTAGCGGGATCGACATACAATGAGCAGTTCTTC. Its translation is CASSLLAGSTYNEQFF.